The 30 T cell receptor beta chains below were found in one sample sequenced in a study of T-cell memory formation after mild COVID-19. TCRdb reanalysed the 5' RACE reads using MiXCR and keeps one entry per CDR3 protein. The data contain fewer than 400,000 distinct CDR3 sequences, under 15% of them singletons. Sequenced input: PBMCs or a T cell subset sorted from them (not recorded which). The receptors stem from a man in his late teens or twenties who had mild COVID-19 (a few samples of this study predate the infection). Cell type and time point are not known.

This clonotype was detected a few times. The rearrangement links TRBV4-3 to TRBJ1-5; D is unresolved. V gave up 0 bases and J gave up 2 bases, with 11 bases separating them. This CDR3 comprises 16 residues. CDR1 LGHNA and CDR2 YSLEER come from the germline V gene. The CDR3 DNA reads TGCGCCAGCAGCCAAGATGGCCTAGCTGGCAATCAGCCCCAGCATTTT. Protein sequence: CASSQDGLAGNQPQHF.

The rearrangement joins TRBV20-1 to TRBJ2-1; D is ambiguous. With 8 bases removed from V and 0 bases from J, the gap between germline ends came to 11 bases. The CDR3 totals 13 residues. Germline V gene sequence: CDR1 DFQATT, CDR2 SNEGSKA (reference sequence). For the CDR3, the DNA is TGCAGTCTATGGTCGAGCTCCTACAATGAGCAGTTCTTC. This translates into CSLWSSSYNEQFF.

The rearrangement joins TRBV9 to TRBJ1-2; the D is unclear. CDR3 length: 11 amino acids. Trimming removed 0 bases from V and 7 bases from J, with 4 bases in between. From germline, CDR1 is SGDLS and CDR2 YYNGEE. The CDR3: CASSVGSGYTF. DNA for the CDR3: TGTGCCAGCAGCGTAGGTTCTGGCTACACCTTC.

The CDR3: CASSSPWTQVPDTQYF. The CDR3 coding sequence is TGTGCCAGCAGCTCCCCCTGGACACAAGTACCAGATACGCAGTATTTT. This rearrangement joins TRBV11-2 to TRBJ2-3; weak D call: TRBD1 (5 bases). Per germline, CDR1 SGHAT and CDR2 FQNNGV. The CDR3 sequence is 16 residues long. V lost 4 bases, J lost 4 bases, and 18 bases lay in between.

The CDR3 loop reads CASSPGGGSGNEQFF. The DNA of the CDR3 is TGTGCCAGCAGTCCTGGCGGGGGGTCGGGAAATGAGCAGTTCTTC. V and J are TRBV12-3 or TRBV12-4 and TRBJ2-1; 8 bases fit TRBD2. CDR3 length: 15 amino acids. J was trimmed by 7 bases and V by 5 bases; bases with no gene match: 10.

The V and J genes are TRBV4-3 and TRBJ2-5; TRBD1 might be the D (6 bases). V was pared by 4 bases and J by 5 bases, with 14 bases between. This CDR3 is 14 amino acids long. In germline, CDR1 is LGHNA, CDR2 YSLEER. CDR3 sequence reads: CASSPFRGFETQYF. The CDR3, as DNA: TGCGCCAGCAGCCCATTCAGGGGATTTGAGACCCAGTACTTC.

The chain uses TRBV7-2 and TRBJ1-4; D is possibly TRBD1 (5 bases). Germline V gene data show CDR1 as SGHTA and CDR2 as FQGNSA. V dropped 4 bases and J dropped 14 bases, with 14 bases sitting between them. The CDR3 is 12 amino acids. Written as DNA, the CDR3 is TGTGCCAGCAGCTCGGGGGGGACGAAGCTGTTTTTT. Protein product: CASSSGGTKLFF.

This clonotype was found many times. The chain has TRBV18 and TRBJ2-7; a possible D gene is TRBD2 (6 bases). There are 13 residues in the CDR3. The germline V gene has CDR1 KGHSH and CDR2 LQKENI. V shed 6 bases and J shed 6 bases, with 15 bases lying between them. CDR3 in amino acids: CASSSDRDFEQYV. The CDR3 DNA sequence: TGTGCCAGCTCGAGTGACCGGGACTTCGAGCAGTACGTC.

The chain employs TRBV6-5 and TRBJ1-2; the match to TRBD1 covers 7 bases. The V gene's germline CDR1 is MNHEY and CDR2 SVGAGI. Trimming at V came to 0 bases and at J to 7 bases, leaving 8 bases not matched to a gene. The CDR3 has 15 amino acids. The CDR3 coding sequence is TGTGCCAGCAGTTACTCGATTTACAGGGGTGGTGGCTACACCTTC. Translating gives CASSYSIYRGGGYTF.

Many counts were recorded for this clonotype. The chain carries TRBV11-2 and TRBJ1-2; D not certain. The CDR3 contains 13 residues. Between the trimmed V and J ends, which lost 6 bases and 0 bases, there was a span of 8 bases. Germline V gene lookup returns CDR1 SGHAT and CDR2 FQNNGV. CDR3 DNA sequence: TGTGCCAGCAGTTTTTCAACTAACTATGGCTACACCTTC. Translating it yields CASSFSTNYGYTF.

The genes are TRBV29-1 and TRBJ2-2, with D hard to call. Germline V gene lookup returns CDR1 SQVTM and CDR2 ANQGSEA. The CDR3 length is 15 residues. V lost 2 bases to trimming and J lost 4 bases, with 14 bases between them. CDR3 region: CSVEPRNSGTGELFF. For the CDR3, the DNA is TGCAGCGTTGAACCCCGAAATTCGGGCACCGGGGAGCTGTTTTTT.

J is TRBJ2-1 and V is TRBV7-3; TRBD2 matches 14 bases. J gave up 12 bases and V 3 bases, and 4 bases lay outside the gene matches. CDR3 length equals 14 residues. Germline V CDR1 and CDR2: SGHTA, FQGTGA. The CDR3 bases are TGTGCCAGCAGCTTGGGGACTAGCGGGGGCCCGCAGTTCTTC. It encodes CASSLGTSGGPQFF. The variable domain in full, with the rest retrieved from reference TRBV7-3 and TRBJ2-1, is GAGVSQTPSNKVTEKGKYVELRCDPISGHTALYWYRQSLGQGPEFLIYFQGTGAADDSGLPNDRFFAVRPEGSVSTLKIQRTERGDSAVYLCASSLGTSGGPQFFGPGTRLTVL.

The chain recombines TRBV6-2 or TRBV6-3 with TRBJ2-2; tentative D call: TRBD1 (5 bases). The CDR3 is made up of 14 amino acids. Germline lookup yields CDR1 MNHEY and CDR2 SVGEGT. Trimming pared 7 bases from V and 2 bases from J, leaving 11 bases between. The CDR3 DNA follows: TGTGCCAGCACTGGGGCCCTCAACACCGGGGAGCTGTTTTTT. Its translation: CASTGALNTGELFF.

This rearrangement joins TRBV5-1 to TRBJ1-2, with 7 bases identical to TRBD1. CDR1 SGHRS and CDR2 YFSETQ come from the germline V gene. V lost 4 bases, J lost 6 bases, and 24 bases stayed unmatched. This CDR3 region has 19 residues. The CDR3 bases are TGCGCCAGCAGCCCCACCGCCCACAGACAGGGAACGATGATGGATGGCTACACCTTC. Its protein product is CASSPTAHRQGTMMDGYTF.

The chain uses TRBV4-1 and TRBJ2-1, with 7 bases lining up with TRBD2. Germline lookup yields CDR1 MGHRA and CDR2 YSYEKL. The CDR3 sequence is 16 residues long. V was pared by 0 bases and J by 12 bases, with 14 bases of the junction left unmatched. This chain's CDR3 is CASSQEGGSSREVQFF. The DNA of the CDR3 is TGCGCCAGCAGCCAAGAGGGAGGATCCAGCCGGGAGGTGCAGTTCTTC.

The table lists this clonotype with a few counts. The chain recombines TRBV20-1 with TRBJ2-3, with TRBD2 identical over 8 bases. CDR1 is DFQATT and CDR2 is SNEGSKA in the germline V gene (reference sequence). Losses at the gene ends were 2 bases for V and 6 bases for J; bases not matched to a gene: 7. The CDR3 runs 14 residues. The CDR3 protein is CSARIAGPRDTQYF. The CDR3 region has the DNA TGCAGTGCTAGAATAGCGGGGCCCCGGGATACGCAGTATTTT.

This chain uses TRBV6-2 or TRBV6-3 with TRBJ1-5; a weak D match, TRBD1 (5 bases). The CDR3 runs 13 residues. Trimming shortened V by 8 bases and J by 10 bases, and 18 bases separated the two germline ends. The V gene's germline CDR1 is MNHEY and CDR2 SVGEGT. The CDR3 nucleotides are TGTGCCAGCGGCCTCCAAGGGCAGGGACCCCAGCATTTT. Translation: CASGLQGQGPQHF.

This clonotype has just a few counts. The rearrangement links TRBV20-1 to TRBJ2-3; 11 bases are a match to TRBD2. There are 16 residues in the CDR3. V gave up 3 bases and J gave up 1 base; unmatched junction bases: 6. Germline V gives CDR1 DFQATT, CDR2 SNEGSKA (reference sequence). CDR3 nucleotide sequence: TGCAGTGCTAGTATAGGGACTAGCGGCGGCACAGATACGCAGTATTTT. It codes for CSASIGTSGGTDTQYF.

This clonotype was seen a few times. This chain joins TRBV19 and TRBJ1-4; D gene uncertain. V gave up 10 bases and J gave up 6 bases, with 9 bases separating them. This CDR3 has 11 residues. The germline CDR1 and CDR2 sequences are LNHDA and SQIVND (reference sequence). CDR3 sequence reads: CATEYYEKLFF. The CDR3 DNA reads as TGTGCCACCGAGTACTATGAAAAACTGTTTTTT.

This clonotype was observed a few times. The V gene is TRBV25-1, the J gene TRBJ1-4; 7 bases line up with TRBD1. Per the germline V gene, CDR1 is MGHDK and CDR2 is SYGVNS. V gave up 4 bases and J gave up 4 bases; unmatched junction bases: 3. This CDR3 is built from 14 residues. The CDR3, as DNA: TGTGCCAGCAGTGTAAGGGGGCTTAATGAAAAACTGTTTTTT. Its translation: CASSVRGLNEKLFF.

This clonotype has a handful of counts. The chain joins TRBV7-9 to TRBJ1-3; TRBD1 might be the D (5 bases). Germline assignment: CDR1 SEHNR and CDR2 FQNEAQ (reference sequence). V was pared by 11 bases and J by 3 bases, with 11 bases between. The CDR3 extends over 12 amino acids. The DNA for the CDR3 is TGTGCCGGGGGGGGAAATGGAAACACCATATATTTT. It encodes CAGGGNGNTIYF.

The V gene is TRBV20-1, the J gene TRBJ1-6; no firm D call. This CDR3 has 16 residues. The V gene lost 5 bases and the J gene lost 4 bases, with 18 bases spanning the gap. The germline V gene encodes CDR1 DFQATT and CDR2 SNEGSKA (reference sequence). CDR3 coding DNA: TGCAGTGCTTACACCGGGCCGAGCTCGTATAATTCACCCCTCCACTTT. Protein product: CSAYTGPSSYNSPLHF.

The table lists this clonotype with a few counts. V gene TRBV6-2 or TRBV6-3 combines with J gene TRBJ2-1; D is tentatively TRBD1 or TRBD2 (6 bases each). V lost 5 bases and J 4 bases, leaving 18 bases between the germline ends. Germline V gene sequence: CDR1 MNHEY, CDR2 SVGEGT. The CDR3 is 16 residues long. The CDR3 DNA follows: TGTGCCAGCAGTACCCCCCGGGGGCCGTCGTACAATGAGCAGTTCTTC. It yields the protein CASSTPRGPSYNEQFF.

This clonotype was counted a few times. This chain uses TRBV2 with TRBJ2-3; unclear D gene. The CDR3 runs 12 residues. Trimming pared 8 bases from V and 6 bases from J, leaving 12 bases between. Per germline, CDR1 SNHLY and CDR2 FYNNEI. The CDR3 coding sequence is TGTGCCAGCCGGCCTGAGACCGATACGCAGTATTTT. Its protein product is CASRPETDTQYF.

This clonotype has more than one count but fewer than ten. The chain combines TRBV6-5 with TRBJ1-2; D is uncertain. CDR3 length: 15 amino acids. V was trimmed by 6 bases and J by 0 bases, leaving 14 bases between them. Germline CDR1 MNHEY, CDR2 SVGAGI. The CDR3 DNA reads as TGTGCCAGCAGATATTTAAGGGAAGCTAACTATGGCTACACCTTC. Its translation: CASRYLREANYGYTF.

This clonotype was seen more than once but under ten times. The chain couples TRBV14 to TRBJ1-1; D gene ambiguous. The CDR3 extends over 14 amino acids. The germline CDR1 and CDR2 sequences are SGHDN and FVKESK. V was trimmed by 6 bases and J by 0 bases, leaving 11 bases between them. The CDR3 loop reads CASRLSRMNTEAFF. DNA for the CDR3: TGTGCCAGCAGACTCAGCCGGATGAACACTGAAGCTTTCTTT.

This clonotype has only a few counts. CDR3 nucleotides: TGTGCCAGCAGCCAAACAGGTCTTGGATTCCTACGCGAGCAGTACGTC. This codes for CASSQTGLGFLREQYV. J is TRBJ2-7 and V is TRBV28, with a weak D call TRBD1 (5 bases). V lost 6 bases and J 6 bases, leaving 24 bases between the germline ends. CDR1 MDHEN and CDR2 SYDVKM come from the germline V gene. This CDR3 spans 16 amino acids.

The chain combines TRBV12-3 or TRBV12-4 with TRBJ2-1; possibly TRBD2 for D (5 bases). The CDR3 extends over 14 amino acids. V lost 3 bases to trimming and J lost 3 bases, with 9 bases between them. The CDR3 spells CASSFAGVYNEQFF. The CDR3 bases are TGTGCCAGCAGTTTCGCGGGCGTCTACAATGAGCAGTTCTTC.

This sequence joins TRBV2 and TRBJ2-7; 8 bases agree with TRBD1. The CDR3 covers 15 residues. The germline CDR1 and CDR2 sequences are SNHLY and FYNNEI. J gave up 7 bases and V 1 base, and 9 bases lay outside the gene matches. The CDR3 loop reads CASSEEGQGAEEQYF. In DNA, the CDR3 is TGTGCCAGCAGTGAAGAAGGTCAGGGGGCTGAGGAGCAGTACTTC.

This clonotype occurred a few times. The chain is built from TRBV7-2 and TRBJ2-2, with 12 bases lining up with TRBD2. This CDR3 has 14 amino acids. Per the germline V gene, CDR1 is SGHTA and CDR2 is FQGNSA. Trimming took 7 bases from V and 9 from J; bases not matched to a gene: 6. The CDR3 coding sequence is TGTGCCAGCACCAGGACTAGCGGGGACAGGGAGCTGTTTTTT. Protein: CASTRTSGDRELFF. Full variable domain (remainder filled in from reference TRBV7-2 and TRBJ2-2): GAGVSQSPSNKVTEKGKDVELRCDPISGHTALYWYRQSLGQGLEFLIYFQGNSAPDKSGLPSDRFSAERTGGSVSTLTIQRTQQEDSAVYLCASTRTSGDRELFFGEGSRLTVL.